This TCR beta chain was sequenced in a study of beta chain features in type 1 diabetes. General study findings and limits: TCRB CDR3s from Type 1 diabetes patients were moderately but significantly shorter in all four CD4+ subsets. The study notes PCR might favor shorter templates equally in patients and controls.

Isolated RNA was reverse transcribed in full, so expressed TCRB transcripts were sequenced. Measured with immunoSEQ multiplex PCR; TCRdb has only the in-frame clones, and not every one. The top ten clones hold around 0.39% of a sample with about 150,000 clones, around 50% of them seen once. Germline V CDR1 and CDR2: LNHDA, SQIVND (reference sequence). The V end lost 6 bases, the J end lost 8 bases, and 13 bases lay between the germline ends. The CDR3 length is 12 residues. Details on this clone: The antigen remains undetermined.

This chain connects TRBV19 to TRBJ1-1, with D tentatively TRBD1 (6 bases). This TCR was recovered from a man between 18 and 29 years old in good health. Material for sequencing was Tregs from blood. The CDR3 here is CASRERGLEAFF. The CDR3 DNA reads TGTGCCAGTAGAGAAAGGGGGTTGGAAGCTTTCTTT.